These 24 T cell receptor beta chains were all obtained from the same sample, sequenced in a study of T cell responses to AZD1222 COVID-19 vaccine. TCRdb keeps only in-frame clones here, not all; method: immunoSEQ multiplex PCR. Its clone listing holds some 150,000 clones. Sequencing was carried out using peripheral blood. The source of these receptors is an adult in good health.

V and J are TRBV2 and TRBJ1-1; perhaps TRBD1 as D (5 bases). The CDR3 is 13 residues long. Looked up from germline, CDR1 is SNHLY and CDR2 is FYNNEI. V lost 7 bases and J lost 4, with 13 bases in between. The CDR3 region is CASKLGDRTEAFF. DNA of the CDR3: TGTGCCAGCAAGCTAGGGGATCGCACTGAAGCTTTCTTT.

J is TRBJ2-2 and V is TRBV6-4; D is undetermined. From germline, CDR1 is MRHNA and CDR2 SNTAGT. CDR3 length equals 13 residues. Trimming took 1 base from V and 3 from J, leaving 3 bases between them. CDR3 in DNA: TGTGCCAGCAGTGACTTTTACACCGGGGAGCTGTTTTTT. This sequence encodes CASSDFYTGELFF.

The chain employs TRBV9 and TRBJ1-4; D is perhaps TRBD1 (6 bases). CDR1 and CDR2 (germline): SGDLS, YYNGEE. Trimming took off 2 bases at V and 3 bases at J, with 11 bases between the two ends. There are 15 residues in the CDR3. CDR3 bases: TGTGCCAGCAGCGTGAAGGACAGCGCTAATGAAAAACTGTTTTTT. Translated, it gives CASSVKDSANEKLFF.

The chain carries TRBV20-1 and TRBJ1-1, with 9 bases that match TRBD1. The germline CDR1 and CDR2 sequences are DFQATT and SNEGSKA (reference sequence). The CDR3 sequence is 11 residues long. Germline trimming cut 5 bases from V and 10 bases from J; bases unmatched to any gene: 5. CDR3 protein: CSARGTGRAFF. Written as DNA, the CDR3 is TGCAGTGCTCGCGGGACAGGGAGAGCTTTCTTT.

The chain couples TRBV2 to TRBJ1-1; D is undetermined. The V and J ends lost 8 bases and 4 bases respectively, with 14 bases between them. The germline V gene encodes CDR1 SNHLY and CDR2 FYNNEI. The CDR3 runs to 13 residues. CDR3 coding DNA: TGTGCCAGCTTTGGGTTTCCGAGCACTGAAGCTTTCTTT. This translates into CASFGFPSTEAFF.

The rearrangement uses TRBV18 and TRBJ1-5; D may be TRBD1 (6 bases). Germline CDR1 is KGHSH and CDR2 is LQKENI. The CDR3 runs 15 residues. Trimming left V 2 bases short and J 4 bases short, with 12 bases between. CDR3 residues: CASSPGTNPNQPQHF. CDR3 in DNA: TGTGCCAGCTCACCAGGGACAAACCCGAATCAGCCCCAGCATTTT.

This sequence joins TRBV11-2 and TRBJ1-1, with D uncertain. CDR1 is SGHAT, CDR2 FQNNGV, per germline. The CDR3 runs 13 residues. Trimming took off 5 bases at V and 7 bases at J, with 14 bases between the two ends. DNA of the CDR3: TGTGCCAGCAGCCCTCGTCGTGAGTATGAAGCTTTCTTT. This sequence encodes CASSPRREYEAFF.

V and J are TRBV5-1 and TRBJ2-1; 7 bases match TRBD1. CDR1 is SGHRS and CDR2 is YFSETQ in the germline V gene. The CDR3 covers 13 residues. V was pared by 0 bases and J by 6 bases, with 0 bases of the junction left unmatched. This CDR3 is CASSLAGGNEQFF. CDR3 DNA sequence: TGCGCCAGCAGCTTGGCAGGGGGCAATGAGCAGTTCTTC.

The chain couples TRBV29-1 to TRBJ2-3, with D unclear. Germline lookup yields CDR1 SQVTM and CDR2 ANQGSEA. This CDR3 region has 15 residues. The V end was cut by 7 bases, the J end by 5 bases, with 22 bases between. The CDR3 reads CSAGSGRTVGDTQYF. CDR3 bases: TGCAGCGCCGGGTCGGGTCGTACTGTGGGAGATACGCAGTATTTT.

This sequence joins TRBV7-3 and TRBJ2-1; 12 bases fit TRBD2. V was pared by 5 bases and J by 10 bases, with 15 bases of the junction left unmatched. The V gene's germline CDR1 is SGHTA and CDR2 FQGTGA. The CDR3 runs to 17 residues. The CDR3 region is CASSPQSSGGVSLEQFF. In DNA form, the CDR3 reads TGTGCCAGCAGCCCCCAGTCTAGCGGGGGGGTCTCCTTGGAGCAGTTCTTC.

V usage is TRBV7-3 and J usage is TRBJ2-5, with 9 bases matching TRBD2. V was clipped by 2 bases and J by 4 bases; unmatched bases: 5. Germline loops: CDR1 SGHTA, CDR2 FQGTGA. There are 15 residues in the CDR3. The CDR3 loop reads CASSLAGGLVETQYF. In DNA, the CDR3 is TGTGCCAGCAGCTTAGCGGGGGGGCTCGTAGAGACCCAGTACTTC.

The DNA of the CDR3 is TGTGCCAGCAGCCCCGACCAGGGGGCGCGAGAGACCCAGTACTTC. This codes for CASSPDQGARETQYF. V and J are TRBV7-3 and TRBJ2-5, with TRBD1 identical over 8 bases. Per germline, CDR1 SGHTA and CDR2 FQGTGA. The J segment lost 4 bases and the V segment lost 5 bases, leaving 9 bases of the junction unmatched. This CDR3 contains 15 residues.

The genes are TRBV28 and TRBJ1-1, with D perhaps matching TRBD1 (5 bases). Trimming took 3 bases from V and 0 from J, leaving 14 bases between them. This CDR3 has 16 amino acids. The germline V gene has CDR1 MDHEN and CDR2 SYDVKM. The CDR3 bases are TGTGCCAGCAGTTTTATAAAGACAGTTATGAACACTGAAGCTTTCTTT. Its translation: CASSFIKTVMNTEAFF.

The chain employs TRBV27 and TRBJ1-6; 7 positions match TRBD1. The CDR3 is 17 residues long. Germline lookup yields CDR1 MNHEY and CDR2 SMNVEV (reference sequence). V trimming: 4 bases; J trimming: 0 bases; junction bases outside the gene matches: 6. CDR3 bases: TGTGCCAGCAGTTCCCCGGGACAGAGCTCCTATAATTCACCCCTCCACTTT. Its translation: CASSSPGQSSYNSPLHF.

The chain couples TRBV6-4 to TRBJ1-1; 7 nucleotides line up with TRBD1. With V trimmed by 5 bases and J by 3 bases, 3 bases remained unmatched. Per the germline V gene, CDR1 is MRHNA and CDR2 is SNTAGT. The CDR3 length is 13 residues. CDR3 residues: CASSSRGDTEAFF. The CDR3 DNA sequence: TGTGCCAGCAGTTCCAGGGGGGACACTGAAGCTTTCTTT.

The chain employs TRBV28 and TRBJ1-1; no clear D gene. CDR3 size: 12 residues. CDR1 is MDHEN, CDR2 SYDVKM, per germline. V was shortened by 1 base and J by 3 bases, with 3 bases between the two germline ends. The CDR3 loop reads CASSLLDTEAFF. For the CDR3, the DNA is TGTGCCAGCAGTTTATTAGACACTGAAGCTTTCTTT.

The rearrangement uses TRBV19 and TRBJ2-1; D gene ambiguous. V lost 3 bases, J lost 0 bases, and 9 bases lay in between. The CDR3 has 15 residues. Germline CDR1 and CDR2: LNHDA and SQIVND (reference sequence). The CDR3 is CASSIRVGSYNEQFF. The CDR3 region has the DNA TGTGCCAGTAGTATTAGGGTTGGCTCCTACAATGAGCAGTTCTTC.

The chain is built from TRBV6-6 and TRBJ1-5; D possibly corresponds to TRBD1 (6 bases). This CDR3 comprises 17 residues. Trimming removed 5 bases at V and 0 bases at J, with 17 bases between. Germline CDR1 and CDR2: MNHNY and SVGAGI (reference sequence). CDR3 in DNA: TGTGCCAGCAGTCCCCTGGACAGAACATATAGCAATCAGCCCCAGCATTTT. This gives the protein CASSPLDRTYSNQPQHF.

The rearrangement uses TRBV12-5 and TRBJ2-1, with D tentatively TRBD2 (5 bases). Germline V gene lookup returns CDR1 LGHNT and CDR2 FRNRAP. V was cut by 7 bases and J by 3 bases, with 16 bases left in between. The CDR3 sequence is 15 residues long. CDR3 loop: CASALLVTGYNEQFF. The DNA for the CDR3 is TGTGCTAGTGCCCTACTAGTTACCGGCTACAATGAGCAGTTCTTC.

This chain joins TRBV25-1 and TRBJ1-1; D is uncertain. This CDR3 is 13 amino acids long. CDR1 and CDR2 from the germline V gene are MGHDK and SYGVNS. Trimming shortened V by 0 bases and J by 3 bases, and 5 bases separated the two germline ends. CDR3 nucleotide sequence: TGTGCCAGCAGTGAATATCGGGACACTGAAGCTTTCTTT. Residues: CASSEYRDTEAFF.

This sequence joins TRBV6-5 and TRBJ2-7, with D perhaps given as TRBD1 or TRBD2 (6 bases each). Between the trimmed V and J ends, which lost 9 bases and 1 base, there was a span of 16 bases. The CDR3 consists of 14 residues. Germline V gene data show CDR1 as MNHEY and CDR2 as SVGAGI. The CDR3 nucleotides read TGTGCCAGTCATCCGGGGGCCCAATCCTACGAGCAGTACTTC. Residues: CASHPGAQSYEQYF.

The chain recombines TRBV11-3 with TRBJ2-7; no definite D call. CDR1 and CDR2 from the germline V gene are SGHNT and YENEEA. CDR3 length: 14 residues. Trimming took 1 base from V and 5 from J, leaving 12 bases between them. This CDR3 reads CASSLVRARDEQYF. CDR3 DNA: TGTGCCAGCAGCTTAGTTCGGGCTCGTGACGAGCAGTACTTC.

The gene calls are TRBV2 and TRBJ2-3; 10 positions agree with TRBD2. With V trimmed by 3 bases and J by 0 bases, 3 bases remained unmatched. The germline V gene encodes CDR1 SNHLY and CDR2 FYNNEI. CDR3 length: 16 residues. This chain's CDR3 is CASSEASGGSTDTQYF. CDR3 sequence (DNA): TGTGCCAGCAGTGAGGCTAGCGGGGGTAGCACAGATACGCAGTATTTT.

The rearrangement links TRBV3-1 (or the pseudogene TRBV3-2) to TRBJ2-5, with TRBD2 matching 10 bases. From germline, CDR1 is LGHDT and CDR2 YNNKEL (reference sequence). The V gene end was trimmed by 0 bases and the J gene end by 6 bases; junction bases not matched to a gene: 13. The length of the CDR3 is 18 residues. CDR3 in amino acids: CASSQDKAGGAFSKTQYF. In nucleotides, the CDR3 is TGTGCCAGCAGCCAAGACAAAGCGGGGGGGGCTTTTTCCAAGACCCAGTACTTC.